These 15 T cell receptor beta chains originate from one sample sequenced in a study of blood T cell repertoires in COVID-19 (dated by TCRdb to 2018 to 2020). Library construction relied on the immunoSEQ multiplex PCR assay. Sourced from immuneACCESS, this table was stored by TCRdb with only in-frame sequences that have V and J called. A share of the clones is absent; for the studies checked, an unresolved V gene accounts for under half, and the remainder has no known explanation. For this sample the table gives around 250,000 clones, of which 70% to 85% were detected only once. The ten largest clones take up approximately 1.9% of the sample. Sequenced: peripheral blood. These TCRs come from an elderly woman with acute or convalescent COVID-19.

The chain couples TRBV11-2 to TRBJ2-7, with unresolved D. The germline V gene encodes CDR1 SGHAT and CDR2 FQNNGV. This CDR3 is 11 amino acids long. Between the trimmed V and J ends, which lost 5 bases and 5 bases, there was a span of 7 bases. The chain's CDR3 is CASSPSHEQYF. The DNA of the CDR3 is TGTGCCAGCAGCCCTTCCCACGAGCAGTACTTC.

The V call is TRBV21-1, the J call TRBJ1-2; the table's TRBD1 call for D was not verified on the DNA. TRBV21-1 is annotated as a pseudogene. This CDR3 has 16 residues. CDR3 in DNA: TGTGCCAGCAATAGCCCCACCAGGGGCGCGGGCTATGGCTACACCTTC. Protein: CASNSPTRGAGYGYTF.

This clone was found a few times. The V gene is TRBV6-5, the J gene TRBJ1-2; 9 nucleotides agree with TRBD1. The CDR3 extends over 14 amino acids. Trimming removed 8 bases from V and 13 bases from J; junction bases left unmatched: 17. In germline, CDR1 is MNHEY, CDR2 SVGAGI. The DNA of the CDR3 is TGTGCCAGCGTGTTTACAGGGGGCCGGCTATGGCCCACCTTC. Translated, it gives CASVFTGGRLWPTF.

About this clone: Other nucleotide sequences in the sample specify the same CDR3. The V and J genes are TRBV5-1 and TRBJ2-5; 16 nucleotides match TRBD2. This CDR3 comprises 17 residues. CDR1 SGHRS and CDR2 YFSETQ come from the germline V gene. J gave up 5 bases and V 4 bases, and 8 bases lay outside the gene matches. As DNA, the CDR3 is TGCGCCAGCAGCCCGGGACTAGCGGGGGGGGTGTCGGAGACCCAGTACTTC. Protein sequence: CASSPGLAGGVSETQYF. The complete variable domain, with remaining parts taken from reference TRBV5-1 and TRBJ2-5, reads KAGVTQTPRYLIKTRGQQVTLSCSPISGHRSVSWYQQTPGQGLQFLFEYFSETQRNKGNFPGRFSGRQFSNSRSEMNVSTLELGDSALYLCASSPGLAGGVSETQYFGPGTRLLVL.

The chain is built from TRBV28 and TRBJ1-6; TRBD1 is a possible D gene (6 bases). CDR3 length: 14 residues. Germline lookup yields CDR1 MDHEN and CDR2 SYDVKM. V was pared by 9 bases and J by 6 bases, with 15 bases between. CDR3 loop: CASQSGQINSPLHF. The CDR3 DNA reads TGTGCCAGTCAGTCCGGACAGATTAATTCACCCCTCCACTTT.

The genes are TRBV7-2 and TRBJ1-1; D gene ambiguous. The CDR3 is 16 residues long. V was clipped by 1 base and J by 0 bases, with 12 bases between them. Germline V gives CDR1 SGHTA, CDR2 FQGNSA. The CDR3 DNA is TGTGCCAGCAGCTTAGATCGGGTAACCATGAACACTGAAGCTTTCTTT. It yields the protein CASSLDRVTMNTEAFF.

The V and J genes are TRBV19 and TRBJ1-2, with D uncertain. The CDR3 sequence is 13 residues long. Per the germline V gene, CDR1 is LNHDA and CDR2 is SQIVND (reference sequence). V lost 5 bases to trimming and J lost 4 bases, with 11 bases between them. The CDR3 sequence: CASSSPAGYGYTF. DNA for the CDR3: TGTGCCAGTAGTTCCCCCGCGGGCTATGGCTACACCTTC.

The chain uses TRBV12-3 or TRBV12-4 and TRBJ1-2, with D possibly TRBD1 on 5 matching bases. The CDR3 has 12 amino acids. Trimming removed 10 bases from V and 1 base from J, with 10 bases in between. The CDR3 sequence is CATGIDNYGYTF. CDR3 nucleotide sequence: TGTGCCACAGGGATTGATAACTATGGCTACACCTTC.

The rearrangement links TRBV19 to TRBJ1-1; D gene uncertain. Germline assignment: CDR1 LNHDA and CDR2 SQIVND (reference sequence). The ends were cut back, 1 base at V and 5 bases at J, with 8 bases in the middle. This CDR3 region has 13 residues. The CDR3 region is CASSIARKTEAFF. CDR3 DNA sequence: TGTGCCAGTAGTATAGCCAGAAAAACTGAAGCTTTCTTT.

This CDR3 reads CASSPQGEREKLFF. CDR3 sequence (DNA): TGCGCCAGCAGCCCCCAGGGTGAACGAGAAAAACTGTTTTTT. The J gene is TRBJ1-4, the V gene TRBV4-1, with TRBD1 as a possible D gene (5 bases). Germline loops: CDR1 MGHRA, CDR2 YSYEKL. The CDR3 spans 14 residues. Deletions cut 4 bases from V and 8 bases from J, with 14 bases between.

The chain has TRBV4-2 and TRBJ1-2; 8 bases are a match to TRBD1. J gave up 4 bases and V 0 bases, and 4 bases lay outside the gene matches. Germline-derived CDR1 and CDR2 are LGHNA and YNFKEQ. This CDR3 contains 15 residues. CDR3 DNA sequence: TGTGCCAGCAGCCAAGATACGGACAGGGCCTATGGCTACACCTTC. Residues: CASSQDTDRAYGYTF.

A few counts support this clone. V usage is TRBV29-1 and J usage is TRBJ1-1, with unresolved D. The CDR3 has 13 amino acids. The germline V gene has CDR1 SQVTM and CDR2 ANQGSEA. The V end lost 6 bases, the J end lost 6 bases, and 17 bases lay between the germline ends. The CDR3 sequence is CSVFLGGNSEAFF. In DNA form, the CDR3 reads TGCAGCGTATTCCTAGGTGGCAACTCTGAAGCTTTCTTT.

V and J are TRBV7-6 and TRBJ2-5; TRBD2 aligns across 13 bases. The CDR3 is 20 residues long. From germline, CDR1 is SGHVS and CDR2 FNYEAQ. The V gene end was trimmed by 1 base and the J gene end by 4 bases; junction bases not matched to a gene: 15. The chain's CDR3 is CASSLVSLLTSGGALETQYF. For the CDR3, the DNA is TGTGCCAGCAGCTTAGTTTCCCTCCTTACTAGCGGGGGGGCCTTAGAGACCCAGTACTTC.

The chain combines TRBV20-1 with TRBJ2-1; D is unresolved. V lost 3 bases and J 9 bases, leaving 9 bases between the germline ends. The CDR3 consists of 11 residues. The germline V gene encodes CDR1 DFQATT and CDR2 SNEGSKA (reference sequence). CDR3: CSASPDSEQFF. The CDR3 region has the DNA TGCAGTGCTAGCCCCGATAGTGAGCAGTTCTTC.

The chain is built from TRBV28 and TRBJ1-2, with 7 positions matching TRBD1. The CDR3 spans 17 residues. CDR1 is MDHEN and CDR2 is SYDVKM in the germline V gene. The V segment lost 2 bases and the J segment 5 bases; nucleotides outside the gene matches: 14. This CDR3 is CASSLTSGARGQYGYTF. The CDR3 nucleotides are TGTGCCAGCAGTTTAACATCGGGGGCAAGGGGGCAGTATGGCTACACCTTC.